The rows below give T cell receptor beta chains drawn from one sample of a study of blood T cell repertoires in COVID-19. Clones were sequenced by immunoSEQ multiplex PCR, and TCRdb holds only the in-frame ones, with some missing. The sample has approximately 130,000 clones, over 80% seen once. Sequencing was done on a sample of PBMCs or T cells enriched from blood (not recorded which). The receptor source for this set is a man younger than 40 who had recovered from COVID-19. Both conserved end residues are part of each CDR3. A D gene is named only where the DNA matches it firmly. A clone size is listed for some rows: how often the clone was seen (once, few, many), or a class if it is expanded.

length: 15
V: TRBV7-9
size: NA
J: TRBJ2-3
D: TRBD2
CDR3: CASSWGEGLSDTQYF
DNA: TGTGCCAGCAGCTGGGGGGAGGGTCTTTCAGATACGCAGTATTTT

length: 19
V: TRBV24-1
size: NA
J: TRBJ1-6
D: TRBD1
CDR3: CATSDLPHVLGQGDSPLHF
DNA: TGTGCCACCAGTGATTTGCCCCACGTGTTAGGACAGGGAGATTCACCCCTCCACTTT

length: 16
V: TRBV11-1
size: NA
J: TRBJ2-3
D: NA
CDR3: CASSLAQGGSTDTQYF
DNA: TGTGCCAGCAGCTTAGCGCAAGGCGGAAGCACAGATACGCAGTATTTT

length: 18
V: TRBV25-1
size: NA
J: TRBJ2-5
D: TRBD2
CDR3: CASSGGLAGGGGQETQYF
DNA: TGTGCCAGCAGTGGGGGACTAGCGGGAGGCGGGGGGCAAGAGACCCAGTACTTC

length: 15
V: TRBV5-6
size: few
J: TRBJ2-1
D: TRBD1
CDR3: CASSPGQGVVYEQFF
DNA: TGTGCCAGCAGCCCTGGACAGGGGGTTGTGTATGAGCAGTTCTTC

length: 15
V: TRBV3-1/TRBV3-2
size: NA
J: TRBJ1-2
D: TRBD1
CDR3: CASSPNPDGTGGYTF
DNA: TGTGCCAGCAGCCCAAATCCGGACGGGACAGGTGGCTACACCTTC

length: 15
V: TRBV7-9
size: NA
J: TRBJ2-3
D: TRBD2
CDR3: CASSATSGMVDTQYF
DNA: TGTGCCAGCAGCGCCACTAGCGGGATGGTAGATACGCAGTATTTT

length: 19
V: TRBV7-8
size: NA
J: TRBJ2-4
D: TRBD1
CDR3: CASSLKSRDRALAKNIQYF
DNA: TGTGCCAGCAGCCTCAAGTCCCGGGACAGGGCCCTAGCCAAAAACATTCAGTACTTC

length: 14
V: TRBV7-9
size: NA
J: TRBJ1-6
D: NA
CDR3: CASSSGIPNSPLHF
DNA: TGTGCCAGCAGCAGCGGGATACCTAATTCACCCCTCCACTTT

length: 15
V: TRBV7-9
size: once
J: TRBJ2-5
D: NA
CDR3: CASSLNRIFAETQYF
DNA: TGTGCCAGCAGCTTAAACAGGATCTTCGCAGAGACCCAGTACTTC

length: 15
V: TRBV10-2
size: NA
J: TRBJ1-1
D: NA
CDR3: CASSESQVGGTEAFF
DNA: TGCGCCAGCAGTGAGTCGCAGGTTGGTGGCACTGAAGCTTTCTTT

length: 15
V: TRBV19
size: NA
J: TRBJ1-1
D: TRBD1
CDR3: CASSSPGGAVTEAFF
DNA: TGTGCCAGTAGTTCTCCAGGGGGCGCGGTCACTGAAGCTTTCTTT

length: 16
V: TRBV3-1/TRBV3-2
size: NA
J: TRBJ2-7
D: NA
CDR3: CASSQDLNSLSYEQYF
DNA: TGTGCCAGCAGCCAAGACTTGAACTCCCTTTCTTACGAGCAGTACTTC

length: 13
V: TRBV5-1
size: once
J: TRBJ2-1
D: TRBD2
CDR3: CASSLSGGDEQFF
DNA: TGCGCCAGCAGCTTGAGCGGGGGGGATGAGCAGTTCTTC

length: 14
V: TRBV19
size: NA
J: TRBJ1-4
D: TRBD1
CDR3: CASRKQGSGEKLFF
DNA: TGTGCCAGTAGGAAACAGGGGAGTGGTGAAAAACTGTTTTTT

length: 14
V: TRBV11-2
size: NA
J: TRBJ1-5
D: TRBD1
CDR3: CASSYGTGNQPQHF
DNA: TGTGCCAGCAGCTATGGGACAGGGAATCAGCCCCAGCATTTT

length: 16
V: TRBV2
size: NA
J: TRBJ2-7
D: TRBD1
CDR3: CASTVGGTGGIYEQYF
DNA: TGTGCCAGCACCGTGGGGGGGACAGGGGGCATCTACGAGCAGTACTTC

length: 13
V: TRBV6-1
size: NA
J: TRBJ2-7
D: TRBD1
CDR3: CASSEDRVYEQYF
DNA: TGTGCCAGCAGTGAGGACAGGGTCTACGAGCAGTACTTC

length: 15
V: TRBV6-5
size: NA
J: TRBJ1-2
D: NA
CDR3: CASTPWQGMEGGYTF
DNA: TGTGCCAGCACCCCTTGGCAGGGGATGGAAGGCGGCTACACCTTC

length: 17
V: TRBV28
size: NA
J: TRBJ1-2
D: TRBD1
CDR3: CASSLVGLTGSTYGYTF
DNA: TGTGCCAGCAGTTTAGTAGGTTTGACAGGGTCCACCTATGGCTACACCTTC

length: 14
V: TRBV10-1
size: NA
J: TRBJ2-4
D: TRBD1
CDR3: CASSEGTGGGIQYF
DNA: TGCGCCAGCAGTGAAGGGACAGGTGGTGGCATTCAGTACTTC

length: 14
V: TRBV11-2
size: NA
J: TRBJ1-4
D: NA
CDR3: CASSLDWAAEKLFF
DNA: TGTGCCAGCAGCCTGGACTGGGCCGCTGAAAAACTGTTTTTT

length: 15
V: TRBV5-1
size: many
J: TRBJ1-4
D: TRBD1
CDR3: CASSLTGTGNEKLFF
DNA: TGCGCCAGCAGCCTGACCGGGACAGGTAATGAAAAACTGTTTTTT

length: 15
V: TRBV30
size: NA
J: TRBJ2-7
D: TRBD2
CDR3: CAWSVGLARTYEQYF
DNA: TGTGCCTGGAGTGTAGGACTAGCGAGAACCTACGAGCAGTACTTC

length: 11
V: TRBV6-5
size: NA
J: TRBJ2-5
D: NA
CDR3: CASSIKETQYF
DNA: TGTGCCAGCAGTATCAAAGAGACCCAGTACTTC

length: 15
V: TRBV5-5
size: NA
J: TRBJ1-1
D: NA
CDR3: CASSLAGSLNTEAFF
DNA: TGTGCCAGCAGCTTGGCAGGATCGTTGAACACTGAAGCTTTCTTT

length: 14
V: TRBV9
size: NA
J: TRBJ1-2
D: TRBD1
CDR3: CASSSRDRAHGYTF
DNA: TGTGCCAGCAGTTCCCGGGACAGAGCACATGGCTACACCTTC

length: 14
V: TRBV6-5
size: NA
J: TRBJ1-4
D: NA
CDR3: CASSRTVTNEKLFF
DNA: TGTGCCAGCAGCCGGACAGTTACTAATGAAAAACTGTTTTTT